A selection of T cell receptor beta chains follows, all from one sample in a study of cytotoxic CD8 clonotypes in ibrutinib-treated CLL. The method was immunoSEQ multiplex PCR; TCRdb's version includes in-frame clones alone and lacks a portion of them. In the table there are some 170,000 clones, roughly 88% of which are singletons. Sequencing was performed on PBMCs, taken at disease progression, from a patient treated with ibrutinib. These receptors all stem from a human donor with chronic lymphocytic leukemia. Both conserved end residues are part of each CDR3.

v_gene: TRBV7-3
CDR3aa: CASSLGTSGRSSYNEQFF

v_gene: TRBV29-1
CDR3aa: CSVEGSGGRTGELFF

v_gene: TRBV11-3
CDR3aa: CASQGRLQEKLFF

v_gene: TRBV19
CDR3aa: CASRRTGVLYGYTF

v_gene: TRBV5-1
CDR3aa: CASSPGGQFNYGYTF

v_gene: TRBV29-1
CDR3aa: CSARLAAGNYEQYF

v_gene: TRBV30
CDR3aa: CAWSVGQGASYEQYF

v_gene: TRBV5-1
CDR3aa: CASSPEVPGQDGYTF

v_gene: TRBV10-3
CDR3aa: CAIGLWNTEAFF

v_gene: TRBV15
CDR3aa: CAASGLAGAGEQYF

v_gene: TRBV7-9
CDR3aa: CASSLFSPASTDTQYF

v_gene: TRBV13
CDR3aa: CASSLGGLAGDETQYF

v_gene: TRBV4-1
CDR3aa: CASSQAGQQETQYF

v_gene: TRBV27
CDR3aa: CASSLLRQSTGELFF

v_gene: TRBV4-1
CDR3aa: CASSLQEVGETQYF

v_gene: TRBV7-8
CDR3aa: CASRYGQGENTEAFF

v_gene: TRBV19
CDR3aa: CASSPGQGWNEKLFF

v_gene: TRBV27
CDR3aa: CASSFPKDREVYSNQPQHF

v_gene: TRBV5-1
CDR3aa: CASSFMGSGFLGEQYF

v_gene: TRBV19
CDR3aa: CASSIWDGAFTGELFF

v_gene: TRBV6-6
CDR3aa: CASSWPLAGHTQYF

v_gene: TRBV7-3
CDR3aa: CASSSAARTDTQYF

v_gene: TRBV28
CDR3aa: CASSPPSGANVLTF

v_gene: TRBV27
CDR3aa: CASSPGQGRLGTGELFF

v_gene: TRBV14
CDR3aa: CASSQARARDIQETQYF

v_gene: TRBV7-6
CDR3aa: CASSLGGPGARIFF

v_gene: TRBV5-1
CDR3aa: CASSLEGQGFGTDTQYF

v_gene: TRBV6-5
CDR3aa: CASSYSENYEQYF